This T cell receptor beta chain appears in the sequencing data of a study of read filtering for tumor transcriptome and immune sequencing. Across the study: Whole-transcriptome libraries were prepared after DNase treatment.

Study results and caveats: In IR-seq, single-read clonotypes were roughly 82% of clonotypes but about 3.5% of reads. RNA-seq captured clonotypes less deeply and reliably than IR-seq.

V was pared by 0 bases and J by 5 bases, with 14 bases between. The germline V gene has CDR1 SGHTA and CDR2 FQGNSA. This CDR3 region has 16 residues. Ten or more counts support this clonotype. Antigen unknown. This library used approximately 370 ng RNA and molecular barcoded adaptors spanning alpha/delta and beta/gamma chains. MiXCR, run by TCRdb on the reads, gives a single entry per CDR3 protein. The table includes tens of thousands of distinct CDR3 sequences, about a fifth detected once. Input material: a population of CD138-negative cells sorted from bone marrow. The genes are TRBV7-2 and TRBJ2-1, with D possibly being TRBD2 (6 bases). The receptor comes from a donor at least 40 years old with multiple myeloma. CDR3 sequence (DNA): TGTGCCAGCAGCTTAGCTCGGGAGAACCGCCACAATGAGCAGTTCTTC. Its translation: CASSLARENRHNEQFF.